The sequence of this TCR beta chain was determined in a study of post-analysis software for immune sequencing data. About the research overall: The disease courses spanned relapsing-remitting, secondary progressive and progressive-relapsing forms of multiple sclerosis.

V was pared by 6 bases and J by 10 bases, with 21 bases between. Per germline, CDR1 MNHEY and CDR2 SMNVEV (reference sequence). This CDR3 is built from 15 residues. TCR beta libraries were prepared from cDNA with unique molecular identifiers. TCRdb re-derived calls from the PCR reads in MiXCR, one entry per CDR3 protein. This repertoire shows around 700,000 distinct CDR3 sequences, approximately 59% found once; its top ten account for over 9%. Overall study findings and caveats: About five TRBV segments were more frequent in patients than controls; TRBV5-6, TRBV5-1 and TRBV20-1 belonged to this group.

With respect to this clonotype: Its antigen remains unknown.

Material: blood. This chain links TRBV27 with TRBJ1-4; possibly TRBD1 for D (6 bases). This clonotype originated in a girl aged 2 to 9 with multiple sclerosis. In DNA, the CDR3 is TGTGCCAGCAGCCGTCAGACAGGAGTCGGGGGAAAACTGTTTTTT. This codes for CASSRQTGVGGKLFF.